These T cell receptor beta chains were read from a single sample in a study of blood T cells in healthy people across ages. Each CDR3 protein gets one entry after TCRdb re-called the 5' RACE reads with MiXCR. There are roughly 790,000 distinct CDR3 sequences in the sample; around 40% occur only once, and roughly 19% lies in the top ten. The sample was blood. The receptors were gathered from an older woman in good health. Each CDR3 is given with its conserved first and last residue. A D gene is named only where the DNA matches it firmly. Clone size is stated in some rows and not others, as once, few, many or a class when expanded.

v_gene: TRBV7-3; j_gene: TRBJ2-1; d_gene: TRBD2; abundance: -; CDR3nt: TGTGCCAGCAGCCCCGACGGACTAGCGGGAGGAAATGAGCAGTTCTTC; CDR3aa: CASSPDGLAGGNEQFF
v_gene: TRBV4-2; j_gene: TRBJ1-2; d_gene: -; abundance: many; CDR3nt: TGTGCCAGCAGCCGCGGGGCCAAGGATGACTATGGCTACACCTTC; CDR3aa: CASSRGAKDDYGYTF
v_gene: TRBV10-3; j_gene: TRBJ1-5; d_gene: -; abundance: -; CDR3nt: TGTGCCATCAGTGAGTCGACGAGGGCCGGCAATCAGCCCCAGCATTTT; CDR3aa: CAISESTRAGNQPQHF
v_gene: TRBV7-9; j_gene: TRBJ2-1; d_gene: TRBD2; abundance: few; CDR3nt: TGTGCCAGCAACCGGGGGGCGGGGGGCTTCAATGAGCAGTTCTTC; CDR3aa: CASNRGAGGFNEQFF
v_gene: TRBV2; j_gene: TRBJ2-5; d_gene: -; abundance: -; CDR3nt: TGTGCCAGCAAGGCCGGCGCCCAGTACTTC; CDR3aa: CASKAGAQYF
v_gene: TRBV4-3; j_gene: TRBJ2-2; d_gene: TRBD2; abundance: -; CDR3nt: TGCGCCAGCAGCCAAGACCTAGCGGGAGGTACCGGGGAGCTGTTTTTT; CDR3aa: CASSQDLAGGTGELFF
v_gene: TRBV24-1; j_gene: TRBJ2-3; d_gene: TRBD2; abundance: few; CDR3nt: TGTGCCACCAGTGATGTTAGTCCGCGGGAGGGCCCGAGAGATACGCAGTATTTT; CDR3aa: CATSDVSPREGPRDTQYF
v_gene: TRBV12-3/TRBV12-4; j_gene: TRBJ1-2; d_gene: TRBD1; abundance: -; CDR3nt: TGTGCCAGCAGTTTTGGCAGGGGGAGTGGCTACACCTTC; CDR3aa: CASSFGRGSGYTF
v_gene: TRBV29-1; j_gene: TRBJ2-3; d_gene: -; abundance: many; CDR3nt: TGCAGCGTTGTTGGCTCAGATACGCAGTATTTT; CDR3aa: CSVVGSDTQYF
v_gene: TRBV6-5; j_gene: TRBJ2-7; d_gene: -; abundance: few; CDR3nt: TGTGCCAGCAGTCTGGAGGGAGCATACGAGCAGTACTTC; CDR3aa: CASSLEGAYEQYF
v_gene: TRBV21-1; j_gene: TRBJ2-3; d_gene: -; abundance: -; CDR3nt: TGTGCCAGCAGCAAAGAGAACAGGGGGGCCACAGATACGCAGTATTTT; CDR3aa: CASSKENRGATDTQYF
v_gene: TRBV20-1; j_gene: TRBJ2-7; d_gene: -; abundance: -; CDR3nt: TGCAGTGCTGAACCCAGGTACTTC; CDR3aa: CSAEPRYF
v_gene: TRBV7-9; j_gene: TRBJ2-3; d_gene: -; abundance: few; CDR3nt: TGTGCCAGCAGCTTTGGGGGGGCTTCAGATACGCAGTATTTT; CDR3aa: CASSFGGASDTQYF
v_gene: TRBV7-3; j_gene: TRBJ2-1; d_gene: TRBD2; abundance: few; CDR3nt: TGTGCCAGCAGCTTCGGTAGCGGGGTTGCAGAGCAGTTCTTC; CDR3aa: CASSFGSGVAEQFF
v_gene: TRBV18; j_gene: TRBJ1-2; d_gene: -; abundance: few; CDR3nt: TGTGCCACCCTATCCATCCCCGGGACTTATGGCTACACCTTC; CDR3aa: CATLSIPGTYGYTF
v_gene: TRBV3-1; j_gene: TRBJ1-1; d_gene: -; abundance: -; CDR3nt: TGTGCCAGCAGCCATTTAGGTCGGACTGAAGCTTTCTTT; CDR3aa: CASSHLGRTEAFF
v_gene: TRBV13; j_gene: TRBJ2-1; d_gene: TRBD2; abundance: -; CDR3nt: TGTGCCAGCAGCTTAGGGCTAGCGGGAGAGGTATTCGACGACATTTCCTACAATGAGCCGTTCTTC; CDR3aa: CASSLGLAGEVFDDISYNEPFF
v_gene: TRBV28; j_gene: TRBJ1-2; d_gene: TRBD1; abundance: -; CDR3nt: TGTGCCAGCAGTTTGCCGCTTGACAGGGAAAGCCCCAACTATGGCTACACCTTC; CDR3aa: CASSLPLDRESPNYGYTF
v_gene: TRBV5-1; j_gene: TRBJ2-3; d_gene: TRBD2; abundance: few; CDR3nt: TGCGCCAGCAGCTTGGATGGGACTAGCGTCCTACGCACAGATACGCAGTATTTT; CDR3aa: CASSLDGTSVLRTDTQYF
v_gene: TRBV7-2; j_gene: TRBJ1-5; d_gene: TRBD1; abundance: -; CDR3nt: TGTGCCAGCAGCGCTTTACAGGGGCCTCAGCCCCAGCATTTT; CDR3aa: CASSALQGPQPQHF
v_gene: TRBV15; j_gene: TRBJ2-7; d_gene: -; abundance: many; CDR3nt: TGTGCCACCAGTAAAGGGCACGAGCAGTACTTC; CDR3aa: CATSKGHEQYF
v_gene: TRBV28; j_gene: TRBJ1-5; d_gene: -; abundance: -; CDR3nt: TGTGCCAGCAGGGAAACAGGGCCTCAACCCCAGCATTTT; CDR3aa: CASRETGPQPQHF
v_gene: TRBV24-1; j_gene: TRBJ2-5; d_gene: -; abundance: -; CDR3nt: TGTGCCACCAGTGATCTGCCGGGGGTCCACGACGGGGAGACCCAGTACTTC; CDR3aa: CATSDLPGVHDGETQYF
v_gene: TRBV9; j_gene: TRBJ1-4; d_gene: -; abundance: -; CDR3nt: TGTGCCAGCAGCCCCCGCCCAGACGGTATTGAAAAACTGTTTTTT; CDR3aa: CASSPRPDGIEKLFF
v_gene: TRBV7-9; j_gene: TRBJ2-7; d_gene: TRBD2; abundance: few; CDR3nt: TGTGCCAGCAGCCCGTCAGCGGGACCTCCCACCTCCTACGAGCAGTACTTC; CDR3aa: CASSPSAGPPTSYEQYF
v_gene: TRBV11-1; j_gene: TRBJ2-7; d_gene: -; abundance: many; CDR3nt: TGTGCCAGCAGCTCCTTGGACTTCCCCTACGAGCAGTACTTC; CDR3aa: CASSSLDFPYEQYF
v_gene: TRBV6-5; j_gene: TRBJ2-7; d_gene: -; abundance: few; CDR3nt: TGTGCCAGCCGCCGGACAGTAGTTTCCTACGAGCAGTACTTC; CDR3aa: CASRRTVVSYEQYF
v_gene: TRBV6-1; j_gene: TRBJ2-7; d_gene: TRBD1; abundance: -; CDR3nt: TGTGCCAGCAGTAAAGGGGACAGCAAAAGCTCCTACGAGCAGTACTTC; CDR3aa: CASSKGDSKSSYEQYF
v_gene: TRBV12-3/TRBV12-4; j_gene: TRBJ2-4; d_gene: -; abundance: -; CDR3nt: TGTGCCAGCAGTTGGAACAATCAGTACTTC; CDR3aa: CASSWNNQYF
v_gene: TRBV7-2; j_gene: TRBJ2-5; d_gene: -; abundance: -; CDR3nt: TGTGCCAGCAGCCCGACAGGAACCAAAGAGACCCAGTACTTC; CDR3aa: CASSPTGTKETQYF
v_gene: TRBV20-1; j_gene: TRBJ2-5; d_gene: -; abundance: -; CDR3nt: TGCAGTGCTAGAGATCCCGGGGGGCCTGTTGAGACCCAGTACTTC; CDR3aa: CSARDPGGPVETQYF
v_gene: TRBV29-1; j_gene: TRBJ1-2; d_gene: -; abundance: -; CDR3nt: TGCAGCGTTGAAGGGTGGATTGGGGAGTCTGGCTACACCTTC; CDR3aa: CSVEGWIGESGYTF
v_gene: TRBV12-3/TRBV12-4; j_gene: TRBJ1-1; d_gene: TRBD1; abundance: -; CDR3nt: TGTGCCAGCAGTCCACCGGACAGGGTGAACACTGGTGCTTTCTTT; CDR3aa: CASSPPDRVNTGAFF
v_gene: TRBV12-3/TRBV12-4; j_gene: TRBJ2-3; d_gene: -; abundance: -; CDR3nt: TGTGCCACAAGCCGCCAGGGTCGGACGCAGTATTTT; CDR3aa: CATSRQGRTQYF
v_gene: TRBV7-2; j_gene: TRBJ2-7; d_gene: -; abundance: few; CDR3nt: TGTGCCAGCAGACCAACCGGGACTGGGCGCAGCGAGCAGTACTTC; CDR3aa: CASRPTGTGRSEQYF
v_gene: TRBV11-2; j_gene: TRBJ1-1; d_gene: TRBD1; abundance: few; CDR3nt: TGTGCCAGCAGCTTAGAACCAGGGGGCACTGAAGCTTTCTTT; CDR3aa: CASSLEPGGTEAFF
v_gene: TRBV20-1; j_gene: TRBJ2-1; d_gene: TRBD1; abundance: -; CDR3nt: TGCAGTGCTAGAGATCCAGGGGGACACAATGAGCAGTTCTTC; CDR3aa: CSARDPGGHNEQFF
v_gene: TRBV4-2; j_gene: TRBJ1-2; d_gene: -; abundance: -; CDR3nt: TGTGCCAGCAGCCAAGATCGGAGGGCGCGGGACTATGGCTACACCTTC; CDR3aa: CASSQDRRARDYGYTF
v_gene: TRBV7-2; j_gene: TRBJ2-1; d_gene: TRBD2; abundance: -; CDR3nt: TGTGCCAGCAGCAGGACTAGCCTGTCCTACAATGAGCAGTTCTTC; CDR3aa: CASSRTSLSYNEQFF
v_gene: TRBV9; j_gene: TRBJ2-2; d_gene: -; abundance: -; CDR3nt: TGTGCCAGCCGATTGAACAGGGACACCGGGGAGCTGTTTTTT; CDR3aa: CASRLNRDTGELFF
v_gene: TRBV30; j_gene: TRBJ2-1; d_gene: TRBD2; abundance: -; CDR3nt: TGTGCCCGAGCCTTCTCCGGGACTAGCGGGGGGAGCTCCCACAATGAGCAGTTCTTC; CDR3aa: CARAFSGTSGGSSHNEQFF
v_gene: TRBV2; j_gene: TRBJ2-5; d_gene: TRBD1; abundance: -; CDR3nt: TGTGCCAAGGGTGGGACAGGGGGAGGAGAGACCCAGTACTTC; CDR3aa: CAKGGTGGGETQYF
v_gene: TRBV5-1; j_gene: TRBJ1-2; d_gene: TRBD1; abundance: -; CDR3nt: TGCGCCAGCAGCGACGGGACAGTGGTTGGCTACACCTTC; CDR3aa: CASSDGTVVGYTF
v_gene: TRBV6-6; j_gene: TRBJ2-5; d_gene: TRBD2; abundance: -; CDR3nt: TGTGCCAGCAGTGGGACTAGCCCTTATGAGCAGTACTTC; CDR3aa: CASSGTSPYEQYF
v_gene: TRBV7-3; j_gene: TRBJ2-7; d_gene: -; abundance: -; CDR3nt: TGTGCCAGCAGCCCCAATCCTCAGAGCCACGAGCAGTACTTC; CDR3aa: CASSPNPQSHEQYF
v_gene: TRBV2; j_gene: TRBJ1-1; d_gene: -; abundance: -; CDR3nt: TGTGCCAGCAGTCCGGACCGGAATGAAACTTTCTTT; CDR3aa: CASSPDRNETFF
v_gene: TRBV20-1; j_gene: TRBJ2-3; d_gene: TRBD2; abundance: few; CDR3nt: TGCAGTGCTAGATTTCGACTAGCAGGAACGCAGTATTTT; CDR3aa: CSARFRLAGTQYF
v_gene: TRBV9; j_gene: TRBJ2-7; d_gene: TRBD1; abundance: few; CDR3nt: TGTGCCAGCAGCGACGGACAGGCCAACGAGCAGTACTTC; CDR3aa: CASSDGQANEQYF
v_gene: TRBV10-3; j_gene: TRBJ1-2; d_gene: -; abundance: few; CDR3nt: TGTGCCATCAGTAAAACAGACAGGCGCTATGGCTACACCTTC; CDR3aa: CAISKTDRRYGYTF
v_gene: TRBV12-3/TRBV12-4; j_gene: TRBJ2-2; d_gene: -; abundance: few; CDR3nt: TGTGCCAGCAGTCCAGGGACCGGGGAGCTGTTTTTT; CDR3aa: CASSPGTGELFF
v_gene: TRBV12-3/TRBV12-4; j_gene: TRBJ2-3; d_gene: -; abundance: -; CDR3nt: TGTGCCAGCAGTCCCAGGGCCCGAGGGACAGATACGCAGTATTTT; CDR3aa: CASSPRARGTDTQYF
v_gene: TRBV27; j_gene: TRBJ2-2; d_gene: TRBD2; abundance: -; CDR3nt: TGTGCCAGCAGTTTATCTGGGGGGGGAGTGGCCGGGGAGCTGTTTTTT; CDR3aa: CASSLSGGGVAGELFF
v_gene: TRBV29-1; j_gene: TRBJ2-7; d_gene: -; abundance: many; CDR3nt: TGCAGCGTTGAAGATCTGGGCAGGGGACGAGAGCAGTACTTC; CDR3aa: CSVEDLGRGREQYF
v_gene: TRBV29-1; j_gene: TRBJ2-7; d_gene: -; abundance: few; CDR3nt: TGCAGCGTAGAGGTCTCCTACGAGCAGTACTTC; CDR3aa: CSVEVSYEQYF
v_gene: TRBV7-2; j_gene: TRBJ1-5; d_gene: -; abundance: few; CDR3nt: TGTGCCAGCTGCGCGGGGGCCGGACGGCCCCAGCATTTT; CDR3aa: CASCAGAGRPQHF